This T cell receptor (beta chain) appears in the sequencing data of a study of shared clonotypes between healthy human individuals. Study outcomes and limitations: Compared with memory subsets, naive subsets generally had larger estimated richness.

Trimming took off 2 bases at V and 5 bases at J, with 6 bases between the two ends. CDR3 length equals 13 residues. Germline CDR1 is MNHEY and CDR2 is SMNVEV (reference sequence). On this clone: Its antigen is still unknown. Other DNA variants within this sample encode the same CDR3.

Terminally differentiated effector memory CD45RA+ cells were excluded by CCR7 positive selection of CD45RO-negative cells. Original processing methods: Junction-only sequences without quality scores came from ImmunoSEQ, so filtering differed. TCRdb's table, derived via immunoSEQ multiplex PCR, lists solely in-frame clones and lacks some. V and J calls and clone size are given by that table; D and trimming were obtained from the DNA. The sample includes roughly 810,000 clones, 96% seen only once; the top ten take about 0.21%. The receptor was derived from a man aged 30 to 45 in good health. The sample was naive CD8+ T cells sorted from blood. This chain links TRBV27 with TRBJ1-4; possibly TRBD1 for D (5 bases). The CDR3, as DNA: TGTGCCAGCAGTTTAGGGACGAATGAAAAACTGTTTTTT. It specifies CASSLGTNEKLFF.